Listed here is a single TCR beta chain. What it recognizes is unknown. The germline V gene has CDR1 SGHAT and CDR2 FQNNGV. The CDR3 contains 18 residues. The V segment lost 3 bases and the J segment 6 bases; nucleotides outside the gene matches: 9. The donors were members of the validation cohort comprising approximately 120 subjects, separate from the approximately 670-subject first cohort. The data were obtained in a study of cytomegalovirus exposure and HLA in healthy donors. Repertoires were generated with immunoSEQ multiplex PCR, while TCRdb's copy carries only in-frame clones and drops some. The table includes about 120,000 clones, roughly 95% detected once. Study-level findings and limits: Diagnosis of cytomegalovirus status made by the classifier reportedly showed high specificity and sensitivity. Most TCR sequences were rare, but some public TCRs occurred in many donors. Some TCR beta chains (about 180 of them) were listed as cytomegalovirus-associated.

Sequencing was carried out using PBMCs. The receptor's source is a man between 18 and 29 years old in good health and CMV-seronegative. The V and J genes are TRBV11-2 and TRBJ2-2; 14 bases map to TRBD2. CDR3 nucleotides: TGTGCCAGCAGCTTCGAGACTAGCGGGAGGGCCGGACCCGGGGAGCTGTTTTTT. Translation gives CASSFETSGRAGPGELFF. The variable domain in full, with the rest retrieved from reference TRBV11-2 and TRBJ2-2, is EAGVAQSPRYKIIEKRQSVAFWCNPISGHATLYWYQQILGQGPKLLIQFQNNGVVDDSQLPKDRFSAERLKGVDSTLKIQPAKLEDSAVYLCASSFETSGRAGPGELFFGEGSRLTVL.